The rows below give T cell receptor beta chains drawn from one sample of a study of shared clonotypes between healthy human individuals. The repertoire was sequenced with immunoSEQ multiplex PCR; TCRdb's copy has only in-frame clones and lacks some. The profile covers 2 million to 2.5 million clones, with about 95% appearing a single time and approximately 0.13% taken by the ten largest. Sequences were obtained from naive CD4+ T cells sorted from blood. The receptors were sampled from a man younger than 30 in good health. The CDR3 runs from the conserved cysteine through the conserved F or W.

TRBV5-1	TRBJ2-5	CASSMGLAVQETQYF
TRBV11-2	TRBJ2-1	CASSLDGSLNEQFF
TRBV7-9	TRBJ2-6	CASSIDRVFSGANVLTF
TRBV4-3	TRBJ2-5	CASSQALLPPQETQYF
TRBV30	TRBJ2-7	CAWSVGKTSGGYEQYF
TRBV5-1	TRBJ2-1	CASSPLNLGSYNEQFF
TRBV10-2	TRBJ2-7	CASSEGRGRFEQYF
TRBV7-9	TRBJ2-2	CASSPGTSVTGELFF
TRBV5-1	TRBJ2-3	CASSLDGLSTDTQYF
TRBV28	TRBJ2-7	CASSSQGSLARNEQYF
TRBV28	TRBJ2-7	CASSLGDLGSYEQYF
TRBV10-3	TRBJ1-6	CAISEGGTGNSPLHF
TRBV9	TRBJ2-1	CASAGTPYNEQFF
TRBV5-1	TRBJ1-2	CASSLESAAYGYTF
TRBV27	TRBJ1-1	CASRPGTVNTEAFF
TRBV4-3	TRBJ2-1	CASSQVATLPQGGEQFF
TRBV7-9	TRBJ1-2	CASTRTTSHTLHYGYTF
TRBV10-3	TRBJ1-1	CAIKASGQGYTEAFF